The 27 T cell receptor beta chains below were found in one sample sequenced in a study of blood T cell repertoires in COVID-19. Measured with immunoSEQ multiplex PCR; TCRdb has only the in-frame clones, and not every one. The profile shows some 300,000 clones, nearly 90% of them singletons. Sample: PBMCs or T cells enriched from blood (not recorded which). These receptors were obtained from a woman in her 50s who had been exposed to COVID-19.

The gene calls are TRBV29-1 and TRBJ2-7; no firm D call. V shed 3 bases and J shed 2 bases, with 5 bases lying between them. CDR3 length: 11 residues. The germline V gene has CDR1 SQVTM and CDR2 ANQGSEA. This CDR3 is CSVESAYEQYF. In nucleotides, the CDR3 is TGCAGCGTTGAGTCCGCCTACGAGCAGTACTTC.

V and J are TRBV3-1 (or the pseudogene TRBV3-2) and TRBJ2-5; 10 bases align to TRBD1. The V and J ends lost 4 bases and 4 bases, in that order; junction bases with no gene match: 3. The germline CDR1 and CDR2 sequences are LGHDT and YNNKEL (reference sequence). The CDR3 loop spans 14 amino acids. CDR3 in amino acids: CASSRRTGGETQYF. The CDR3, as DNA: TGTGCCAGCAGCCGAAGGACAGGGGGAGAGACCCAGTACTTC.

The gene calls are TRBV9 and TRBJ2-2; D may be TRBD2 (7 bases). The CDR3 spans 16 residues. Germline V gene lookup returns CDR1 SGDLS and CDR2 YYNGEE. V dropped 0 bases and J dropped 4 bases, with 13 bases sitting between them. The CDR3 DNA reads TGTGCCAGCAGCGTAGCTCGGGGGGCTCTCACCGGGGAGCTGTTTTTT. Residues: CASSVARGALTGELFF.

This clone was observed once. The CDR3 bases are TGTGCCAGTAGTCTCCCCGGCGCTAGGACCTACGAGCAGTACTTC. Amino acid sequence: CASSLPGARTYEQYF. V gene TRBV19 combines with J gene TRBJ2-7; D not resolved. V was pared by 5 bases and J by 2 bases, with 16 bases between. The CDR3 sequence is 15 residues long. Per germline, CDR1 LNHDA and CDR2 SQIVND (reference sequence).

The chain recombines TRBV28 with TRBJ2-3; 9 bases agree with TRBD1. Trimming cost V 10 bases and J 5 bases; bases outside gene matches: 10. Germline CDR1 MDHEN, CDR2 SYDVKM. This CDR3 comprises 14 residues. CDR3 in DNA: TGTGCCATAGAGGGACAGGGCGTACAAGATACGCAGTATTTT. Translation gives CAIEGQGVQDTQYF.

The rearrangement uses TRBV10-3 and TRBJ1-5; D remains ambiguous. The CDR3 is 14 residues long. Trimming removed 9 bases from V and 0 bases from J, with 12 bases in between. Germline V gene data show CDR1 as ENHRY and CDR2 as SYGVKD. The CDR3 loop reads CAISPGSSNQPQHF. The DNA of the CDR3 is TGTGCCATTAGTCCTGGGAGTAGCAATCAGCCCCAGCATTTT.

The gene calls are TRBV7-6 and TRBJ2-1; 7 nucleotides align to TRBD1. Trimming took 5 bases from V and 0 from J; bases not matched to a gene: 4. CDR1 is SGHVS and CDR2 is FNYEAQ in the germline V gene. The CDR3 sequence is 15 residues long. The CDR3 DNA is TGTGCCAGCAGCCGGACAGGAAGCTCCTACAATGAGCAGTTCTTC. Translated, it gives CASSRTGSSYNEQFF.

The chain links TRBV28 to TRBJ1-4; D may be TRBD1 (6 bases). CDR1 is MDHEN and CDR2 is SYDVKM in the germline V gene. The V end was cut by 3 bases, the J end by 3 bases, with 14 bases between. The length of the CDR3 is 16 residues. The CDR3 is CASSFYATGSNEKLFF. In DNA form, the CDR3 reads TGTGCCAGCAGTTTCTATGCGACAGGTTCTAATGAAAAACTGTTTTTT.

This chain links TRBV13 with TRBJ1-2; D call uncertain. The germline gives CDR1 PRHDT, CDR2 FYEKMQ (reference sequence). CDR3 size: 16 residues. V was pared by 0 bases and J by 3 bases, with 14 bases between. CDR3 bases: TGTGCCAGCAGCTTAGGCGAGGGCAGCCTGCACTATGGCTACACCTTC. The encoded protein is CASSLGEGSLHYGYTF.

The J gene is TRBJ1-6, the V gene TRBV20-1; D ambiguous. Germline CDR1 DFQATT, CDR2 SNEGSKA (reference sequence). The CDR3 covers 17 residues. V lost 3 bases, J lost 0 bases, and 15 bases lay in between. CDR3 residues: CSASRTGKSSYNSPLHF. As DNA, the CDR3 is TGCAGTGCTAGTAGGACGGGAAAAAGCTCCTATAATTCACCCCTCCACTTT.

A few counts support this clone. V is TRBV12-3 or TRBV12-4 and J is TRBJ2-3; 7 bases fit TRBD2. This CDR3 is built from 13 residues. V dropped 4 bases and J dropped 4; count of bases not matched to a gene: 2. CDR3 DNA: TGTGCCAGCAGTTGGACTAGTTCAGATACGCAGTATTTT. Its protein is CASSWTSSDTQYF.

In its sample, this clone was seen once. The gene calls are TRBV6-1 and TRBJ1-6; perhaps TRBD1 as D (5 bases). This CDR3 is 17 amino acids long. Trimming removed 3 bases from V and 8 bases from J, with 20 bases in between. CDR1 and CDR2 (germline): MNHNS, SASEGT. CDR3 in DNA: TGTGCCAGCAGTGATAGTCTGGGTCCGGGGGTCCATTCACCCCTCCACTTT. Translated: CASSDSLGPGVHSPLHF.

The chain recombines TRBV15 with TRBJ1-5, with D possibly matching TRBD1 (5 bases). V was pared by 0 bases and J by 1 base, with 13 bases between. CDR1 and CDR2 (germline): LNHNV, YYDKDF (reference sequence). This CDR3 has 17 amino acids. The DNA of the CDR3 is TGTGCCACCAGCAGAGATTCCCCCAGGGTAAGCAATCAGCCCCAGCATTTT. It yields the protein CATSRDSPRVSNQPQHF.

The CDR3 region is CASSMSRANTEAFF. Written as DNA, the CDR3 is TGTGCCAGTAGTATGAGCAGGGCCAACACTGAAGCTTTCTTT. The gene calls are TRBV19 and TRBJ1-1; TRBD1 is a possible D gene (5 bases). The germline V and J ends were trimmed by 3 bases and 2 bases, with 10 bases remaining between them. The germline V gene encodes CDR1 LNHDA and CDR2 SQIVND (reference sequence). The CDR3 is made up of 14 amino acids.

The chain carries TRBV5-1 and TRBJ2-7; 8 bases align to TRBD1. The CDR3 consists of 14 residues. CDR1 SGHRS and CDR2 YFSETQ come from the germline V gene. V was clipped by 4 bases and J by 3 bases; unmatched bases: 6. CDR3 region: CASSLIGTGYEQYF. The CDR3 coding sequence is TGCGCCAGCAGCCTAATCGGGACAGGCTACGAGCAGTACTTC. Supplemented by reference TRBV5-1 and TRBJ2-7, the full variable domain reads KAGVTQTPRYLIKTRGQQVTLSCSPISGHRSVSWYQQTPGQGLQFLFEYFSETQRNKGNFPGRFSGRQFSNSRSEMNVSTLELGDSALYLCASSLIGTGYEQYFGPGTRLTVT.

This clone has just one count. V usage is TRBV7-8 and J usage is TRBJ2-3, with TRBD2 identical over 11 bases. V shed 1 base and J 4 bases; nucleotides not matched to a gene: 4. CDR3 length equals 16 residues. Germline-derived CDR1 and CDR2 are SGHVS and FQNEAQ. The CDR3 sequence is CASSLELAGGADTQYF. CDR3 sequence (DNA): TGTGCCAGCAGCTTAGAATTAGCGGGGGGGGCAGATACGCAGTATTTT.

The CDR3 nucleotides are TGTGCCAGCAGCTTCAAGCGGGGGGGTAGTCGGGATACGCAGTATTTT. Its translation: CASSFKRGGSRDTQYF. The chain is built from TRBV5-4 and TRBJ2-3, with TRBD2 identical over 10 bases. The CDR3 runs 16 residues. With V trimmed by 2 bases and J by 6 bases, 9 bases remained unmatched. The V gene's germline CDR1 is SGHNT and CDR2 YYREEE (reference sequence).

V and J are TRBV24-1 and TRBJ1-5; D possibly corresponds to TRBD1 (5 bases). Germline-derived CDR1 and CDR2 are KGHDR and SFDVKD. The V end was cut by 3 bases, the J end by 7 bases, with 15 bases between. There are 15 residues in the CDR3. CDR3 sequence reads: CATSDPGGIGQPQHF. CDR3 DNA: TGTGCCACCAGTGATCCGGGGGGGATCGGCCAGCCCCAGCATTTT.

This chain connects TRBV10-3 to TRBJ1-3, with 8 bases that match TRBD1. The J segment lost 4 bases and the V segment lost 8 bases, leaving 4 bases of the junction unmatched. Germline CDR1 reads ENHRY; CDR2 reads SYGVKD. The CDR3 runs 13 residues. The CDR3 region is CAIGQGLGNTIYF. CDR3 DNA: TGTGCCATCGGACAGGGTTTGGGAAACACCATATATTTT.

The chain carries TRBV4-1 and TRBJ2-7, with D possibly matching TRBD2 (5 bases). Trimming removed 4 bases at V and 5 bases at J, with 15 bases between. CDR3 length equals 14 residues. The V gene's germline CDR1 is MGHRA and CDR2 YSYEKL. The CDR3 loop reads CASSRSLGRNEQYF. The CDR3 bases are TGCGCCAGCAGCCGATCACTAGGGAGAAACGAGCAGTACTTC.

The chain couples TRBV5-1 to TRBJ2-5, with 7 bases aligning to TRBD1. The junction had 10 bases not matched to a gene; V was cut back by 0 bases and J by 5 bases. This CDR3 contains 16 residues. The germline V gene encodes CDR1 SGHRS and CDR2 YFSETQ. CDR3: CASSLGRQGNRETQYF. In nucleotides, the CDR3 is TGCGCCAGCAGCTTGGGCAGACAGGGAAATAGGGAGACCCAGTACTTC.

This rearrangement joins TRBV28 to TRBJ1-6, with TRBD1 identical over 12 bases. Trimming cost V 5 bases and J 5 bases; bases outside gene matches: 7. Germline V gives CDR1 MDHEN, CDR2 SYDVKM. The CDR3 totals 17 residues. The CDR3: CASSPGQGANNNSPLHF. CDR3 nucleotide sequence: TGTGCCAGCAGTCCGGGACAGGGGGCGAATAATAATTCACCCCTCCACTTT.

The chain carries TRBV21-1 and TRBJ2-5; TRBD1 is taken as the D call from the table, unchecked against the DNA. TRBV21-1 is deemed a pseudogene. The CDR3 runs 14 residues. The DNA of the CDR3 is TGTGCCAGCAGCAAAAGGACAGGGGGGATGGCCCAGTACTTC. Translation: CASSKRTGGMAQYF.

The chain recombines TRBV28 with TRBJ2-5, with 10 bases lining up with TRBD2. The length of the CDR3 is 20 residues. The J segment lost 6 bases and the V segment lost 4 bases, leaving 23 bases of the junction unmatched. The V gene's germline CDR1 is MDHEN and CDR2 SYDVKM. The CDR3 loop is CASSSSGESGGASVVKTQYF. CDR3 in DNA: TGTGCCAGCAGTTCCTCCGGAGAGAGCGGGGGGGCGTCGGTCGTGAAGACCCAGTACTTC.

This chain uses TRBV28 with TRBJ1-4; D is uncertain. There are 14 residues in the CDR3. With 5 bases removed from V and 8 bases from J, the gap between germline ends came to 15 bases. Germline V lookup: CDR1 MDHEN, CDR2 SYDVKM. This CDR3 reads CASSPRPTGEKLFF. In DNA form, the CDR3 reads TGTGCCAGCAGTCCCCGACCTACGGGGGAAAAACTGTTTTTT.

The chain links TRBV5-1 to TRBJ2-6, with 8 bases identical to TRBD1. This CDR3 comprises 23 residues. Germline V CDR1 and CDR2: SGHRS, YFSETQ. J lost 0 bases, V lost 3 bases, and 23 bases had no gene match. The CDR3 DNA follows: TGCGCCAGCAGCTCCCTCGGGATGGGACAGGCGACAATTAAAAACTCTGGGGCCAACGTCCTGACTTTC. It codes for CASSSLGMGQATIKNSGANVLTF.

This clone appeared a few times. The rearrangement joins TRBV7-2 to TRBJ2-5; 8 bases are a match to TRBD2. The CDR3 totals 16 residues. V lost 3 bases and J lost 5; bases outside the gene matches: 11. The V gene's germline CDR1 is SGHTA and CDR2 FQGNSA. CDR3 DNA: TGTGCCAGCAGCTTGGGTGCGGGGGGCCGATTGGAGACCCAGTACTTC. As protein: CASSLGAGGRLETQYF.